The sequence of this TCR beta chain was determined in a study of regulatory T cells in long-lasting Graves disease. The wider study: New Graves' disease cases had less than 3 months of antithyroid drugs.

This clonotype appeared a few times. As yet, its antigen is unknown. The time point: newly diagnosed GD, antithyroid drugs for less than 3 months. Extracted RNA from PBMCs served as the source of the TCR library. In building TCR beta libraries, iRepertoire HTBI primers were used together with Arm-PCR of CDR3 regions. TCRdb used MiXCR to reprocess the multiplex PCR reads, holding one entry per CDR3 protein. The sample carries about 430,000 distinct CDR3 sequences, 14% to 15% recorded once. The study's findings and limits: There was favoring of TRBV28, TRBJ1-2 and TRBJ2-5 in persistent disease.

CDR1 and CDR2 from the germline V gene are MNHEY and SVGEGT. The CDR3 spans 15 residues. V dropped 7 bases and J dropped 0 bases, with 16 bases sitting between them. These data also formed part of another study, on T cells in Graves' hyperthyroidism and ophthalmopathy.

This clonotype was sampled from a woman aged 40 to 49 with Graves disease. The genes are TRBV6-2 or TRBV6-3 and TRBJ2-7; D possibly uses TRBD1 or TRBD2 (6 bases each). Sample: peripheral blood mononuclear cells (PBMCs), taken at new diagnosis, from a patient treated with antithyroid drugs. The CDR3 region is CASTPRGLLSYEQYF. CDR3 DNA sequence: TGTGCCAGCACCCCACGGGGGCTCCTCTCCTACGAGCAGTACTTC.